This TCR beta chain stems from a study of CD8 T cells in ankylosing spondylitis (dated by TCRdb to 2015 to 2018). Background on the whole study: The study profiled T cell receptor beta repertoires in healthy donors and ankylosing spondylitis patients to find disease-linked TCR variants. In total, the full study cohort was made up of 108 healthy donors and about two dozen ankylosing spondylitis patients. Samples of peripheral blood were taken, and for ankylosing spondylitis patients, synovial fluid was collected as well.

Overall results and qualifications from the work: Some of the motif variants had been reported before in the synovial fluid and blood of reactive arthritis patients, a finding that suggests common disease-initiation mechanisms. The disease-linked clones were reported to be significantly enriched in matched synovial fluid samples from ankylosing spondylitis patients. The disease-linked clones had a CD8+ phenotype and were found at relatively low frequencies in peripheral blood. A TCR beta motif made up of 7 to 9 highly homologous amino acid variants appeared to be characteristic of blood from ankylosing spondylitis patients.

This clonotype was detected many times. Which antigen it targets is not known. There are no base qualities to consult, and no much larger clone falls within one base. Sequencing used an Illumina HiSeq 2500. TCR beta libraries were prepared by quantitative 5'-RACE with molecular barcodes. The study's processing was this. A new computational method based on a probabilistic model of VDJ rearrangement was used to identify disease-linked TCR variants. In-frame beta chains were kept once TCRdb had trimmed the public reads at Q25 with fastp and called clones with MiXCR. Records with the same CDR3 protein are collapsed into one entry carrying the most frequent genes and DNA. These V and J calls derive from TCRdb rather than the authors' analysis. The sample table holds 150,000 or so distinct CDR3 sequences, of which around 10% were seen once. The ten most abundant clones make up about 29% of the sample. The germline V gene gives CDR1 as SGHRS and CDR2 as YFSETQ. V is reduced by 7 bases and J by 1 base, leaving a spacing of 5 bases between them. Measured from the cysteine to the phenylalanine, the CDR3 is 11 residues long. Only CDR3 DNA is held: 33 bases, read in frame from base 1.

What was sequenced was blood, either unsorted or a sorted T cell fraction (not recorded which). This TCR was sampled from a male donor with ankylosing spondylitis or in good health (not recorded which). This sequence uses TRBV5-1 and TRBJ2-5; the D segment cannot be called with confidence. The CDR3 protein sequence reads: CASGPQETQYF. The sequenced DNA is TGCGCCAGCGGACCCCAAGAGACCCAGTACTTC.